What follows is one T cell receptor beta chain and its context. The CDR3 has 15 residues. V was pared by 5 bases and J by 4 bases, with 15 bases between. CDR1 is SGHAT, CDR2 FQNNGV, per germline. The sample comes from a study of cytomegalovirus exposure and HLA in healthy donors. PCR employed 60 Vbeta and 13 Jbeta primers. The assay was immunoSEQ multiplex PCR, and TCRdb's table has in-frame clones only and misses some. The sample comprises about 150,000 clones, about 80% of which are singletons, and more than 5.5% rests with the top ten. This receptor was taken from a man aged 25 to 40 in good health and CMV-seropositive. V gene TRBV11-2 combines with J gene TRBJ2-4; possibly TRBD2 for D (5 bases). Sequences were obtained from PBMCs. The CDR3 is CASSAPGLAKNIQYF. As DNA, the CDR3 is TGTGCCAGCAGCGCCCCGGGGTTGGCGAAAAACATTCAGTACTTC.